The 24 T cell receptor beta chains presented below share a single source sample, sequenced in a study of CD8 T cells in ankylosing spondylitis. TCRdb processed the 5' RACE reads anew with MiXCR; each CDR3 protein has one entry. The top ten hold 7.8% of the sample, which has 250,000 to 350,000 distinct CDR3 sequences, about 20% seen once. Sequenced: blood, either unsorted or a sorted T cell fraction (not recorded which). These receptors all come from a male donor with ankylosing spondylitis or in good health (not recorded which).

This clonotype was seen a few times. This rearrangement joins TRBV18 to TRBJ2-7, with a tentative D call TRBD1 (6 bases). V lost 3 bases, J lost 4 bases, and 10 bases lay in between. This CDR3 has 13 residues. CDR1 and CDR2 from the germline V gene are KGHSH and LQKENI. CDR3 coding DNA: TGTGCCAGCTCACCTCAAACAGGGTACGAGCAGTACGTC. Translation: CASSPQTGYEQYV.

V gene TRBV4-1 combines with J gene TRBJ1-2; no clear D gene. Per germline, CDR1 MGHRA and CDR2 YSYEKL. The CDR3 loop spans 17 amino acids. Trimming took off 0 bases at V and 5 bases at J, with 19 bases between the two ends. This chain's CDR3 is CASSQDSLPGPGYGYTF. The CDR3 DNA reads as TGCGCCAGCAGCCAAGATAGTCTCCCTGGTCCGGGATATGGCTACACCTTC.

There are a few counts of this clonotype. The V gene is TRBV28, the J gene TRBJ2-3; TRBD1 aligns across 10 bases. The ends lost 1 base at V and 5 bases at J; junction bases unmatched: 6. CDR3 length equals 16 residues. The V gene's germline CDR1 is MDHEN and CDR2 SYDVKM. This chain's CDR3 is CASSLSGQGSGDTQYF. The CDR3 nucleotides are TGTGCCAGCAGTTTATCGGGACAGGGGTCTGGAGATACGCAGTATTTT.

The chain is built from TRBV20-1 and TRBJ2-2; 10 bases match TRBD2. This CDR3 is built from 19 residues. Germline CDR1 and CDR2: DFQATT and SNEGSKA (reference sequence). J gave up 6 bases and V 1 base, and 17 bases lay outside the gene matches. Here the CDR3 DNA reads TGCAGTGCTAGAGCTCCTAGCGGGAGTAGAGGATATCAGGCCGGGGAGCTGTTTTTT. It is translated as CSARAPSGSRGYQAGELFF.

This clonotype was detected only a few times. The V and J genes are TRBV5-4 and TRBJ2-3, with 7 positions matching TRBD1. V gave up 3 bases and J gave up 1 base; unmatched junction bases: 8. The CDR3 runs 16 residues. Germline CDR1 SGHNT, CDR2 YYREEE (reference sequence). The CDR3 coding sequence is TGTGCCAGCAGCTCTCGGACAGGCTGGGGCACAGATACGCAGTATTTT. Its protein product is CASSSRTGWGTDTQYF.

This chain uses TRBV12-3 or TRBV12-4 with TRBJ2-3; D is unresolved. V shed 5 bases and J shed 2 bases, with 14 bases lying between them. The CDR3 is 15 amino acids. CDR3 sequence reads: CASSLGAPTTDTQYF. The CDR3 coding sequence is TGTGCCAGCAGTCTAGGAGCCCCCACCACAGATACGCAGTATTTT.

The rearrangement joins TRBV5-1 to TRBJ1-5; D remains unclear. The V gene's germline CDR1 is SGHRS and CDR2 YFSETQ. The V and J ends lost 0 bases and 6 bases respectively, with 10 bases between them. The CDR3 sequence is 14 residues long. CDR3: CASSLGGIGQPQHF. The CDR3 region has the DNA TGCGCCAGCAGCTTGGGGGGAATCGGTCAGCCCCAGCATTTT.

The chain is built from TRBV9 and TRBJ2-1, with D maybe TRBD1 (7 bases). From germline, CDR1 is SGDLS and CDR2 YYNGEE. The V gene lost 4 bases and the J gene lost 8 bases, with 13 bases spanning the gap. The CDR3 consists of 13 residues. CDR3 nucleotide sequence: TGTGCCAGCAGCACCTCAGGGGGGCATGAGCAGTTCTTC. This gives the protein CASSTSGGHEQFF.

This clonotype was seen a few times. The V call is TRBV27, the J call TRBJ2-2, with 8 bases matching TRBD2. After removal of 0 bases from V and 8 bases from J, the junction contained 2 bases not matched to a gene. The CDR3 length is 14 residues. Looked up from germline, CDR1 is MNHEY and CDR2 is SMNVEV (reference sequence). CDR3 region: CASSLSRGEGELFF. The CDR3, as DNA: TGTGCCAGCAGTTTATCGCGGGGGGAGGGGGAGCTGTTTTTT.

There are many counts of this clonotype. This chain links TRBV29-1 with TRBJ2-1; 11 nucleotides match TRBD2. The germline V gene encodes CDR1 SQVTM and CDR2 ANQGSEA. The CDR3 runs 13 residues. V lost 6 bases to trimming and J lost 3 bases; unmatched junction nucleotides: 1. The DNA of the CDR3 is TGCAGCGTCGGGACTAGCGGCTACAATGAGCAGTTCTTC. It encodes CSVGTSGYNEQFF.

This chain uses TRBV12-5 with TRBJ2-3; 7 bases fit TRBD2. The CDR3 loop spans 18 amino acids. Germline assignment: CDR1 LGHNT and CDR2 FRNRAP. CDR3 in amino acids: CACTQEVPGGRSTDTQYF. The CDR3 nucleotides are TGTGCCTGCACCCAAGAAGTCCCGGGCGGGAGAAGCACAGATACGCAGTATTTT.

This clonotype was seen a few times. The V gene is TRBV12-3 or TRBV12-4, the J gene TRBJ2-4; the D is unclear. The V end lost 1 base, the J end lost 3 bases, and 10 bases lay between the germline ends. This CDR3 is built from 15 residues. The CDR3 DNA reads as TGTGCCAGCAGTTTAGGAGGCTGGGGCAAAAACATTCAGTACTTC. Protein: CASSLGGWGKNIQYF.

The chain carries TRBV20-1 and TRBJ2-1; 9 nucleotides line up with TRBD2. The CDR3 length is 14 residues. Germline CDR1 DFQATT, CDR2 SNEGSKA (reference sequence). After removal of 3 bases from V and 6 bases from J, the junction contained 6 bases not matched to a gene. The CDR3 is CSASSGRQPNEQFF. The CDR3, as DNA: TGCAGTGCTAGTAGCGGGAGACAACCCAATGAGCAGTTCTTC.

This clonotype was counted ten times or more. Here the CDR3 DNA reads TGTGCCAGCAGCCCGGACAGGGATCGCGAGCAGTTCTTC. Translating gives CASSPDRDREQFF. J is TRBJ2-1 and V is TRBV7-8; 8 bases are a match to TRBD1. This CDR3 is 13 amino acids long. Trimming removed 5 bases from V and 10 bases from J; junction bases left unmatched: 7. Germline assignment: CDR1 SGHVS and CDR2 FQNEAQ.

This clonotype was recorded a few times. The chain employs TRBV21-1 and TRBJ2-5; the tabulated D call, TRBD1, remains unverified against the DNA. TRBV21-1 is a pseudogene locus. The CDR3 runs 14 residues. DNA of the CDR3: TGTGCCAGCAGCCCCGGGCTGGGGTTGGAGACCCAGTACTTC. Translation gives CASSPGLGLETQYF.

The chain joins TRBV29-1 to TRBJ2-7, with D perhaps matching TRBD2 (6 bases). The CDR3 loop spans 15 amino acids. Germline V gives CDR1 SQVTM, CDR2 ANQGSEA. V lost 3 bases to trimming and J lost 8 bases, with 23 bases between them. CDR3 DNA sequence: TGCAGCGTTGATGGGACCACAAGGAGGGAGGAGAAGCAGTACGTC. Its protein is CSVDGTTRREEKQYV.

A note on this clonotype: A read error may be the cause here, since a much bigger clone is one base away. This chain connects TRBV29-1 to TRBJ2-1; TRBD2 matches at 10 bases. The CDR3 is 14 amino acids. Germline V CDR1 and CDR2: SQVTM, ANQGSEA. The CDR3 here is CSVGTSGAYNGQFF. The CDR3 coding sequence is TGCAGCGTAGGAACTAGCGGGGCATACAATGGGCAGTTCTTC.

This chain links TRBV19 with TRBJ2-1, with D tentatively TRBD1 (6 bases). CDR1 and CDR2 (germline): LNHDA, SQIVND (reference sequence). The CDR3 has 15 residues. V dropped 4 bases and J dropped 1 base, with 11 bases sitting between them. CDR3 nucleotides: TGTGCCAGTAGTACCAACAGGGCTTCCTACAATGAGCAGTTCTTC. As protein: CASSTNRASYNEQFF. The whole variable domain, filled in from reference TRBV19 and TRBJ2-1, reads DGGITQSPKYLFRKEGQNVTLSCEQNLNHDAMYWYRQDPGQGLRLIYYSQIVNDFQKGDIAEGYSVSREKKESFPLTVTSAQKNPTAFYLCASSTNRASYNEQFFGPGTRLTVL.

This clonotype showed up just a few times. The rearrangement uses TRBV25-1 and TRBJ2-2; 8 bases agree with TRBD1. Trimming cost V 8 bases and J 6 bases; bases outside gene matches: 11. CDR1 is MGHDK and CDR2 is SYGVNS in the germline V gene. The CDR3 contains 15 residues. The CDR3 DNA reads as TGTGCCAGCGGGAGACAGGGGAATACGGCCGGGGAGCTGTTTTTT. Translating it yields CASGRQGNTAGELFF. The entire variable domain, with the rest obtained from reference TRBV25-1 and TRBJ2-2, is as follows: EADIYQTPRYLVIGTGKKITLECSQTMGHDKMYWYQQDPGMELHLIHYSYGVNSTEKGDLSSESTVSRIRTEHFPLTLESARPSHTSQYLCASGRQGNTAGELFFGEGSRLTVL.

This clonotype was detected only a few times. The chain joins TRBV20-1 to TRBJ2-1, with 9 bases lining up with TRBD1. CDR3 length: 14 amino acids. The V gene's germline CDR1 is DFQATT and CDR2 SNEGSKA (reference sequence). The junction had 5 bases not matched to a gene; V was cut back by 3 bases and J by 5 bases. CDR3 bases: TGCAGTGCTAGGGGGACAGGGAGGGACAATGAGCAGTTCTTC. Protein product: CSARGTGRDNEQFF.

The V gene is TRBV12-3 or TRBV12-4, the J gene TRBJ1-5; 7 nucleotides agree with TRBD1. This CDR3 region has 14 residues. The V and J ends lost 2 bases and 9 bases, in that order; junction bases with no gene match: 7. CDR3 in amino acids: CASSLQGGVAPQHF. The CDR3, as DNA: TGTGCCAGCAGTTTACAGGGGGGTGTTGCGCCCCAGCATTTT.

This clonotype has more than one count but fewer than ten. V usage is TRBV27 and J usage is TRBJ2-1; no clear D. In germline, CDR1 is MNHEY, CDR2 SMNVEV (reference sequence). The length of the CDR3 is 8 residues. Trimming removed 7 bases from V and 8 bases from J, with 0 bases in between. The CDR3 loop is CASNEQFF. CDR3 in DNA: TGTGCCAGCAATGAGCAGTTCTTC.

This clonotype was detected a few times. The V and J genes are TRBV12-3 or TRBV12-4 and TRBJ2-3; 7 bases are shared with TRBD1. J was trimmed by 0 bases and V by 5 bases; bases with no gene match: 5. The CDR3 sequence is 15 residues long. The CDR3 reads CASSVTGASTDTQYF. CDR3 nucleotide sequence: TGTGCCAGCAGTGTCACAGGGGCTAGCACAGATACGCAGTATTTT.

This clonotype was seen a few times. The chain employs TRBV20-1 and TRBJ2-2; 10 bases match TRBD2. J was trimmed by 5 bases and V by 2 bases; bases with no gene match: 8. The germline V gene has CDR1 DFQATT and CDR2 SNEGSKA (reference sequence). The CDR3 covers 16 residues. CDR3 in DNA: TGCAGTGCTAGACGGCTAGCGGGGGTTTGGACCGGGGAGCTGTTTTTT. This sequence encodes CSARRLAGVWTGELFF.